This TCR beta chain stems from a study of read filtering for tumor transcriptome and immune sequencing. Study-wide background: Per sample, TCR-region reads ranged about 4 to 11 million by IR-seq, roughly 75 to 1,400 by RNA-seq.

This clonotype was seen ten or more times. From approximately 400 ng of RNA, a library with molecular barcoded alpha/delta and beta/gamma adaptors was made. A single record per CDR3 protein comes from TCRdb applying MiXCR to the reads. The sample has fewer than 75,000 distinct CDR3 sequences, around 20% seen once. The specimen was a population of CD138-negative cells sorted from bone marrow. This TCR was sampled from a donor aged 40 or older with multiple myeloma.

CDR3 sequence (DNA): TGCAGTGCAGAACTAGGGGACGAGCAGTTCTTC. Protein sequence: CSAELGDEQFF. The J gene is TRBJ2-1, the V gene TRBV20-1; D is possibly TRBD1 or TRBD2 (5 bases each). The V gene's germline CDR1 is DFQATT and CDR2 SNEGSKA (reference sequence). The length of the CDR3 is 11 residues. Trimming took 6 bases from V and 10 from J, leaving 13 bases between them.